This record covers a single T cell receptor (beta chain). In the source study's methods: The authors estimated nucleated cell counts from reference gene primer amplification. Repertoires were generated with immunoSEQ multiplex PCR, while TCRdb's copy carries only in-frame clones and drops some. That table furnishes V, J and clone size, whereas the DNA furnished D and trimming. The table records 250,000 to 300,000 clones, around nine tenths of them present only once. This sample was included in a study of blood T cell repertoires in COVID-19. Study as a whole: Sites across the United States, Italy and Spain contributed samples from acute and convalescent COVID-19.

This sequence was found in a woman in her 70s with COVID-19, enrolled during active disease. The sample taken for sequencing was peripheral blood.

The CDR3 nucleotides read TGTGCCTGGAGTGCGGACAGGATGCGGACTGAAGCTTTCTTT. This sequence encodes CAWSADRMRTEAFF. The chain uses TRBV30 and TRBJ1-1, with 7 positions matching TRBD1. The CDR3 has 14 amino acids. Germline V gene lookup returns CDR1 GTSNPN and CDR2 SVGIG (reference sequence). V gave up 1 base and J gave up 5 bases; unmatched junction bases: 7.